These T cell receptor beta chains were read from a single sample in a study of T cell repertoires and HLA-DP antigens. Profiling relied on immunoSEQ multiplex PCR, and the TCRdb table lists in-frame clones only, not all of them. The sample lists about 89,000 clones; approximately 89% were seen once. No antigen has been assigned to these receptors. Sequenced input: CD4+ T cells from PBMCs. Source of these receptors: a man between 45 and 60 years old in good health and CMV-seronegative. Each CDR3 is given with its conserved first and last residue. Fields, in order: J gene, V gene, clone size, D gene, CDR3 protein, CDR3 DNA. A D gene is named only where the DNA matches it firmly. Rows may omit the clone size; those that give it use once, few, many or a size class.

j_gene: TRBJ2-7; v_gene: TRBV2; abundance: -; d_gene: TRBD1; CDR3aa: CASSPGGRVSEQYF; CDR3nt: TGTGCCAGCAGCCCAGGGGGCAGGGTTTCCGAGCAGTACTTC
j_gene: TRBJ2-5; v_gene: TRBV7-2; abundance: -; d_gene: TRBD2; CDR3aa: CASSRGGAGEQETQYF; CDR3nt: TGTGCCAGCAGCCGTGGGGGAGCGGGGGAGCAAGAGACCCAGTACTTC
j_gene: TRBJ1-4; v_gene: TRBV7-9; abundance: -; d_gene: -; CDR3aa: CASSLAAGDEKLFF; CDR3nt: TGTGCCAGCAGCTTAGCGGCAGGGGATGAAAAACTGTTTTTT
j_gene: TRBJ1-2; v_gene: TRBV11-2; abundance: -; d_gene: TRBD1; CDR3aa: CASSLVDRGYGYTF; CDR3nt: TGTGCCAGCAGCTTAGTGGACAGGGGCTATGGCTACACCTTC
j_gene: TRBJ2-7; v_gene: TRBV11-2; abundance: -; d_gene: -; CDR3aa: CASSLVGPGGHEQYF; CDR3nt: TGTGCCAGCAGCTTAGTCGGGCCTGGGGGCCACGAGCAGTACTTC
j_gene: TRBJ1-6; v_gene: TRBV30; abundance: medium-sized; d_gene: -; CDR3aa: CAWRTGLRFSVSPLHF; CDR3nt: TGTGCCTGGAGGACAGGACTCCGGTTCTCGGTCTCACCCCTCCACTTT
j_gene: TRBJ1-6; v_gene: TRBV7-2; abundance: -; d_gene: -; CDR3aa: CASSLGTAVNNSPLHF; CDR3nt: TGTGCCAGCAGCTTAGGGACAGCGGTTAATAATTCACCCCTCCACTTT
j_gene: TRBJ2-7; v_gene: TRBV6-5; abundance: -; d_gene: -; CDR3aa: CASSYSMSLPQYF; CDR3nt: TGTGCCAGCAGTTACTCGATGAGTCTGCCGCAGTACTTC
j_gene: TRBJ2-3; v_gene: TRBV10-3; abundance: -; d_gene: -; CDR3aa: CAIRGTETDTQYF; CDR3nt: TGTGCCATCAGGGGGACGGAAACAGATACGCAGTATTTT
j_gene: TRBJ2-3; v_gene: TRBV2; abundance: -; d_gene: -; CDR3aa: CASKPAMTTDTQYF; CDR3nt: TGTGCCAGCAAGCCCGCGATGACCACAGATACGCAGTATTTT
j_gene: TRBJ2-5; v_gene: TRBV9; abundance: few; d_gene: TRBD2; CDR3aa: CASSPRLAGGGPREETQYF; CDR3nt: TGTGCCAGCAGCCCACGACTAGCGGGGGGGGGCCCTAGAGAAGAGACCCAGTACTTC
j_gene: TRBJ2-7; v_gene: TRBV28; abundance: few; d_gene: -; CDR3aa: CASTKRASSPVQQYF; CDR3nt: TGTGCCAGCACCAAGAGGGCTTCTAGCCCCGTACAGCAGTACTTC
j_gene: TRBJ2-1; v_gene: TRBV10-1; abundance: -; d_gene: -; CDR3aa: CASWGGDNEQFF; CDR3nt: TGCGCCAGCTGGGGCGGGGACAATGAGCAGTTCTTC
j_gene: TRBJ1-3; v_gene: TRBV14; abundance: -; d_gene: -; CDR3aa: CASSQVINTIYF; CDR3nt: TGTGCCAGCAGCCAAGTGATTAACACCATATATTTT
j_gene: TRBJ1-1; v_gene: TRBV19; abundance: -; d_gene: -; CDR3aa: CASSMGTVGDTEAFF; CDR3nt: TGTGCCAGTAGTATGGGGACGGTTGGGGACACTGAAGCTTTCTTT
j_gene: TRBJ2-1; v_gene: TRBV29-1; abundance: -; d_gene: TRBD2; CDR3aa: CSVGGSYNEQFF; CDR3nt: TGCAGCGTGGGGGGGAGTTATAATGAGCAGTTCTTC
j_gene: TRBJ2-7; v_gene: TRBV30; abundance: -; d_gene: TRBD2; CDR3aa: CAWSVRMLAGGRAYEQYF; CDR3nt: TGTGCCTGGAGTGTACGCATGCTAGCGGGGGGACGGGCCTACGAGCAGTACTTC
j_gene: TRBJ2-7; v_gene: TRBV7-6; abundance: -; d_gene: -; CDR3aa: CASSPRPGPDYEQYF; CDR3nt: TGTGCCAGCAGCCCTAGACCGGGCCCCGACTACGAGCAGTACTTC
j_gene: TRBJ1-5; v_gene: TRBV5-6; abundance: few; d_gene: -; CDR3aa: CASSLGGRGPQHF; CDR3nt: TGTGCCAGCAGCTTGGGGGGGCGCGGGCCCCAGCATTTT
j_gene: TRBJ1-2; v_gene: TRBV29-1; abundance: -; d_gene: -; CDR3aa: CSVLGELKSNYGYTF; CDR3nt: TGCAGCGTTTTGGGGGAGCTAAAGTCTAACTATGGCTACACCTTC
j_gene: TRBJ2-5; v_gene: TRBV25-1; abundance: -; d_gene: -; CDR3aa: CASSESGRTETQYF; CDR3nt: TGTGCCAGCAGTGAATCAGGCAGGACCGAGACCCAGTACTTC
j_gene: TRBJ2-6; v_gene: TRBV6-1; abundance: -; d_gene: TRBD1; CDR3aa: CASRARGSGANVLTF; CDR3nt: TGTGCCAGCAGGGCCAGGGGGTCTGGGGCCAACGTCCTGACTTTC
j_gene: TRBJ1-2; v_gene: TRBV4-2; abundance: -; d_gene: TRBD1; CDR3aa: CASSQGLRGNNYGYTF; CDR3nt: TGTGCCAGCAGCCAAGGTCTCAGGGGGAACAACTATGGCTACACCTTC
j_gene: TRBJ2-7; v_gene: TRBV11-2; abundance: many; d_gene: TRBD2; CDR3aa: CASSAKVPWDYSYEQYF; CDR3nt: TGTGCCAGCAGCGCAAAGGTCCCCTGGGACTACTCCTACGAGCAGTACTTC
j_gene: TRBJ1-4; v_gene: TRBV30; abundance: -; d_gene: -; CDR3aa: CAWSAGGFATNEKLFF; CDR3nt: TGTGCCTGGAGTGCTGGGGGTTTCGCAACTAATGAAAAACTGTTTTTT
j_gene: TRBJ2-5; v_gene: TRBV19; abundance: -; d_gene: TRBD2; CDR3aa: CASSPSGRKETQYF; CDR3nt: TGTGCCAGTAGCCCTAGCGGGAGGAAAGAGACCCAGTACTTC
j_gene: TRBJ1-5; v_gene: TRBV27; abundance: -; d_gene: -; CDR3aa: CASSFSGNNQPQHF; CDR3nt: TGTGCCAGCAGTTTTTCGGGGAACAATCAGCCCCAGCATTTT
j_gene: TRBJ2-7; v_gene: TRBV11-2; abundance: -; d_gene: TRBD1; CDR3aa: CASSRGQGSYEQYF; CDR3nt: TGTGCCAGCAGCCGCGGACAGGGATCCTACGAGCAGTACTTC
j_gene: TRBJ2-2; v_gene: TRBV12-5; abundance: -; d_gene: -; CDR3aa: CASAPRRGANTGELFF; CDR3nt: TGTGCTAGTGCTCCCCGAAGGGGGGCGAACACCGGGGAGCTGTTTTTT
j_gene: TRBJ1-5; v_gene: TRBV5-6; abundance: -; d_gene: -; CDR3aa: CASSPEWDGDSNQPQHF; CDR3nt: TGTGCCAGCAGCCCGGAGTGGGACGGTGATAGCAATCAGCCCCAGCATTTT
j_gene: TRBJ2-1; v_gene: TRBV7-9; abundance: -; d_gene: -; CDR3aa: CASSLTSYNEQFF; CDR3nt: TGTGCCAGCAGCTTAACCTCCTACAATGAGCAGTTCTTC
j_gene: TRBJ2-1; v_gene: TRBV6-6; abundance: -; d_gene: -; CDR3aa: CASSYSDTRYNEQFF; CDR3nt: TGTGCCAGCAGTTACTCTGATACTAGATACAATGAGCAGTTCTTC
j_gene: TRBJ2-1; v_gene: TRBV21-1; abundance: -; d_gene: -; CDR3aa: CASSKGPGSSYNEQFF; CDR3nt: TGTGCCAGCAGCAAAGGGCCGGGGAGCTCCTACAATGAGCAGTTCTTC
j_gene: TRBJ2-3; v_gene: TRBV5-1; abundance: -; d_gene: -; CDR3aa: CASSLAGASTDTQYF; CDR3nt: TGCGCCAGCAGCTTGGCCGGAGCTAGCACAGATACGCAGTATTTT
j_gene: TRBJ2-7; v_gene: TRBV6-1; abundance: -; d_gene: TRBD1; CDR3aa: CASSGGQGGSHEQYF; CDR3nt: TGTGCCAGCAGTGGAGGACAGGGTGGCTCTCACGAGCAGTACTTC
j_gene: TRBJ2-3; v_gene: TRBV25-1; abundance: -; d_gene: -; CDR3aa: CASSEFGAGEADTQYF; CDR3nt: TGTGCCAGCAGTGAATTTGGGGCAGGGGAGGCAGATACGCAGTATTTT
j_gene: TRBJ2-1; v_gene: TRBV28; abundance: -; d_gene: -; CDR3aa: CASSSDYSYNEQFF; CDR3nt: TGTGCCAGCAGTTCTGACTACTCCTACAATGAGCAGTTCTTC
j_gene: TRBJ2-3; v_gene: TRBV19; abundance: -; d_gene: TRBD2; CDR3aa: CASSPGGLAGVRTDTQYF; CDR3nt: TGTGCCAGTAGTCCGGGAGGGCTAGCGGGAGTGAGGACAGATACGCAGTATTTT
j_gene: TRBJ2-7; v_gene: TRBV7-9; abundance: -; d_gene: -; CDR3aa: CASSKTWGRDTTSYEQYF; CDR3nt: TGTGCCAGCAGCAAAACATGGGGCCGGGACACAACCTCCTACGAGCAGTACTTC
j_gene: TRBJ1-1; v_gene: TRBV19; abundance: few; d_gene: -; CDR3aa: CASSPEEVGDTEAFF; CDR3nt: TGTGCCAGTAGCCCTGAGGAGGTGGGCGACACTGAAGCTTTCTTT